The rows below give T cell receptor beta chains drawn from one sample of a study of blood T cell repertoires in COVID-19. Profiled with immunoSEQ multiplex PCR; TCRdb holds only in-frame clones, not every one. In the table there are roughly 450,000 clones, 90% of which are singletons. Material for sequencing was PBMCs or T cells enriched from blood (not recorded which). The receptors come from a young man who had recovered from COVID-19. Each CDR3 is given with its conserved first and last residue. The D gene is left open where the match is weak. Only part of the rows carry a size: once, few, many, or a class if the clone is expanded.

d_call	j_call	clone_size	v_call	cdr3_nt	cdr3_aa
-	TRBJ1-3	-	TRBV30	TGTGCCTGGGGGATCAGGGGATTTGGAAACACCATATATTTT	CAWGIRGFGNTIYF
-	TRBJ2-1	-	TRBV7-9	TGTGCCAGCAGCTTAAGCCTGCGCGCGATGTCCTACAATGAGCAGTTCTTC	CASSLSLRAMSYNEQFF
TRBD1	TRBJ1-2	many	TRBV7-2	TGTGCCAGCAGCTCGGACAGGGGGCCCTATGGCTACACCTTC	CASSSDRGPYGYTF
-	TRBJ1-2	-	TRBV5-1	TGCGCCAGCAGCTTGTCAGGGCTGGGAACTTACGGCTACACCTTC	CASSLSGLGTYGYTF
-	TRBJ1-4	-	TRBV5-1	TGCGCCAGCAGCGCCTACAGCGGACAGCTGTTTTTT	CASSAYSGQLFF
-	TRBJ1-4	-	TRBV7-2	TGTGCCAGCAGCCTTTCGACGGGGGATAATGAAAAACTGTTTTTT	CASSLSTGDNEKLFF
-	TRBJ1-4	-	TRBV5-5	TGTGCCAGCAGCGGTTCGGGGGAAAAACTGTTTTTT	CASSGSGEKLFF
TRBD1	TRBJ1-6	-	TRBV28	TGTGCCACTGTACCCCGGGACAGGGGCGGTTCACCCCTCCACTTT	CATVPRDRGGSPLHF
TRBD1	TRBJ2-2	-	TRBV24-1	TGTGCCACCAGGGGACAGGGAGCCGGGGAGCTGTTTTTT	CATRGQGAGELFF
-	TRBJ1-2	-	TRBV3-1/TRBV3-2	TGTGCCAGCAGCCAAGACATCTGGACAGCCCCCCGCTTC	CASSQDIWTAPRF
-	TRBJ1-5	-	TRBV6-4	TGTGCCAGCAGTGAATTCGGGAGGGTGGATCAGCCCCAGCATTTT	CASSEFGRVDQPQHF
TRBD1	TRBJ1-1	-	TRBV6-5	TGTGCCAGCAGTCAGGACAGGGGGCGTACTGAAGCTTTCTTT	CASSQDRGRTEAFF
TRBD1	TRBJ1-6	few	TRBV4-1	TGCGCCAGCAGCCCGGCAGGGGGGTTGAATTCACCCCTCCACTTT	CASSPAGGLNSPLHF
-	TRBJ1-2	-	TRBV5-4	TGTGCCAGCAGCTTGGAGGTCCAAAGAGGCGCTGGCTACACCTTC	CASSLEVQRGAGYTF
TRBD1	TRBJ1-1	few	TRBV10-1	TGCGCCAGCACCTCGGGACAGGGGAACACTGAAGCTTTCTTT	CASTSGQGNTEAFF
TRBD2	TRBJ2-7	-	TRBV10-2	TGCGCCAGCAGGCGTAAGCGGGAGGTCTCCTACGAGCAGTACTTC	CASRRKREVSYEQYF
-	TRBJ1-1	once	TRBV19	TGTGCCAGTAGTGGGGGGACGGCCATGAATATGAACACTGAAGCTTTCTTT	CASSGGTAMNMNTEAFF
-	TRBJ2-3	-	TRBV10-3	TGTGCCATCAGTGAGCGGGAGACAGATACGCAGTATTTT	CAISERETDTQYF
TRBD1	TRBJ1-5	-	TRBV5-5	TGTGCCAGCAGCTTGGAGGGACAGGGGAGCAATCAGCCCCAGCATTTT	CASSLEGQGSNQPQHF
TRBD2	TRBJ2-4	-	TRBV19	TGTGCCAGTAGTTCTAGCGGAATAAACATTCAGTACTTC	CASSSSGINIQYF
-	TRBJ2-2	-	TRBV7-2	TGTGCCAGCAGCCTCACTCGACTAGCCGGGGAGCTGTTTTTT	CASSLTRLAGELFF
-	TRBJ1-2	-	TRBV19	TGTGCCAGTAGTTATGGCCTAAGGGGTACTAACTATGGCTACACCTTC	CASSYGLRGTNYGYTF
-	TRBJ1-2	once	TRBV3-1/TRBV3-2	TGTGCCAGCAGCCAAGGACACAATGGCTACACCTTC	CASSQGHNGYTF
TRBD1	TRBJ1-2	-	TRBV5-4	TGTGCCAGCAGCCTGGACAGGGCTTTCGGCTACACCTTC	CASSLDRAFGYTF
-	TRBJ1-4	-	TRBV15	TGTGCCACCAGCGGATCCGCGGCGCAGGGGGAAAAACTGTTTTTT	CATSGSAAQGEKLFF
-	TRBJ1-3	-	TRBV9	TGTGCCAGCAGCGTATCACGGGGGTTTGGAAACACCATATATTTT	CASSVSRGFGNTIYF
-	TRBJ2-5	-	TRBV27	TGTGCCAGCAGTTCCTTCCACGACAGGAAAGAAGAGACCCAGTACTTC	CASSSFHDRKEETQYF
TRBD1	TRBJ2-6	-	TRBV5-1	TGCGCCAGCGCAGGGGGCTCCGGGGCCAACGTCCTGACTTTC	CASAGGSGANVLTF
TRBD2	TRBJ2-5	-	TRBV29-1	TGCAGCGTACTAGCGGGGGGGCATGAGACCCAGTACTTC	CSVLAGGHETQYF
-	TRBJ1-5	-	TRBV2	TGTGCCAGCAGTCGGACAGCGTCCGGGGAGCCCCAGCATTTT	CASSRTASGEPQHF
TRBD1	TRBJ1-2	-	TRBV6-5	TGTGCCAGCAGGACGGACAGGGTCGACTATGGCTACACCTTC	CASRTDRVDYGYTF
-	TRBJ1-2	-	TRBV5-1	TGCGCCAGCAGCTTGGTTGTGTCGGTTGGCTACACCTTC	CASSLVVSVGYTF
TRBD1	TRBJ1-3	-	TRBV30	TGTGCCTGCAACCCCCACCTTTGGACAGGCTCTGGAAACACCATATATTTT	CACNPHLWTGSGNTIYF
TRBD1	TRBJ2-1	-	TRBV29-1	TGCAGCGTTGGGGGGACAGCCAACTCCTACAATGAGCAGTTCTTC	CSVGGTANSYNEQFF
TRBD2	TRBJ2-3	-	TRBV5-1	TGCGCCAGCAGCACCGGGCGGGAGGGAGATACGCAGTATTTT	CASSTGREGDTQYF
TRBD1	TRBJ2-7	-	TRBV7-6	TGTGCCAGCAGCTCCGGGACAGATAGTCAGCAGTACTTC	CASSSGTDSQQYF
-	TRBJ1-1	few	TRBV13	TGTGCCAGCAGCTTAGAACAGAAGAACACTGAAGCTTTCTTT	CASSLEQKNTEAFF
-	TRBJ1-2	-	TRBV6-1	TGTGCCAGCAGTGAACAAACAGGCCTCTATGGCTACACCTTC	CASSEQTGLYGYTF
TRBD1	TRBJ1-2	-	TRBV19	TGTGCCAGTAGTCTCCCGGACAGGGTTGGCTACACCTTC	CASSLPDRVGYTF
TRBD1	TRBJ1-3	-	TRBV28	TGTGCCAGCAGTATTCGGACAGGGACTGGAAACACCATATATTTT	CASSIRTGTGNTIYF
TRBD1	TRBJ2-7	-	TRBV6-5	TGTGCCAGCAGTTACTCCGACAGGGGGCACGAGCAGTACTTC	CASSYSDRGHEQYF
TRBD2	TRBJ2-7	few	TRBV7-3	TGTGCCAGCAGCTTAACCGGCGGGGGGAGCTCCTACGAGCAGTACTTC	CASSLTGGGSSYEQYF
-	TRBJ1-2	-	TRBV5-1	TGCGCCAGCAGCTTGGCTGCAGGGCCAAATAACTATGGCTACACCTTC	CASSLAAGPNNYGYTF
-	TRBJ1-6	-	TRBV27	TGTGCCAGCACCTCGGGAACCTATTCACCCCTCCACTTT	CASTSGTYSPLHF
TRBD1	TRBJ1-2	-	TRBV24-1	TGTGCCACCAGTGAACGGACAGGGGAGATGGCTAACTATGGCTACACCTTC	CATSERTGEMANYGYTF
TRBD1	TRBJ2-1	-	TRBV6-5	TGTGCCAGTTGGACAGGGGAGATCTACAATGAGCAGTTCTTC	CASWTGEIYNEQFF
-	TRBJ2-7	-	TRBV7-8	TGTGCCAGCAGCTCCCCCGGACTTGCTCAAGAGCAGTACTTC	CASSSPGLAQEQYF
-	TRBJ1-3	-	TRBV27	TGTGCCAGCAGTTTAACCGGTTTTGGAAACACCATATATTTT	CASSLTGFGNTIYF
-	TRBJ2-1	-	TRBV3-1/TRBV3-2	TGTGCCAGCAGCCAAGTCGGGAACAATGAGCAGTTCTTC	CASSQVGNNEQFF
TRBD2	TRBJ2-5	-	TRBV5-1	TGCGCCAGCAGCGTTGGGACTAGCGGGAAAGAGACCCAGTACTTC	CASSVGTSGKETQYF
-	TRBJ1-2	-	TRBV27	TGTGCCAGCAGTCAAAACTTGGGGCAATATAACTATGGCTACACCTTC	CASSQNLGQYNYGYTF
TRBD1	TRBJ1-4	-	TRBV15	TGTGCCACCAGCCGGGACAGGGGGCGGTCGGGGGAAAAACTGTTTTTT	CATSRDRGRSGEKLFF
TRBD2	TRBJ2-1	once	TRBV27	TGTGCCAGCAGTTGGACCGCTAGCGGGAGGGCCGGGAGCTCCTACAATGAGCAGTTCTTC	CASSWTASGRAGSSYNEQFF
-	TRBJ1-3	-	TRBV7-9	TGTGCCAGCAGCCACAGGGATCCCTCCGGAAACACCATATATTTT	CASSHRDPSGNTIYF
-	TRBJ2-7	few	TRBV21-1	TGTGCCAGCAGCAAAGCGGGAGGATTAGACGAGCAGTACTTC	CASSKAGGLDEQYF
-	TRBJ2-3	-	TRBV4-2	TGTGCCAGCAGCCTATCCGGGGTGGCGTCCAGAACGCAGTATTTT	CASSLSGVASRTQYF
-	TRBJ1-6	-	TRBV6-5	TGTGCCAGCACTATCAGGGGAGACGTAAATTCACCCCTCCACTTT	CASTIRGDVNSPLHF